Below, 27 T cell receptor beta chains from the same sample are listed, as sequenced in a study of blood T cell repertoires in COVID-19. Profiling relied on immunoSEQ multiplex PCR, and the TCRdb table lists in-frame clones only, not all of them. Of around 200,000 clones listed, around four fifths are singletons. The sequenced material came from peripheral blood. All receptors derive from a man aged 50-60 years with active or convalescent COVID-19.

The chain employs TRBV29-1 and TRBJ2-3; 8 positions match TRBD2. CDR3 length: 15 residues. CDR1 and CDR2 (germline): SQVTM, ANQGSEA. With 2 bases clipped from V and 2 bases from J, the junction kept 6 bases outside the gene matches. CDR3 amino acids: CSVELSGDHTDTQYF. The CDR3 coding sequence is TGCAGCGTTGAACTTAGCGGGGACCACACAGATACGCAGTATTTT.

Comment on this clone: Other nucleotide sequences in the sample specify the same CDR3. The rearrangement joins TRBV28 to TRBJ1-5; 7 positions match TRBD1. Trimming at V came to 6 bases and at J to 4 bases, leaving 9 bases not matched to a gene. Germline V CDR1 and CDR2: MDHEN, SYDVKM. The CDR3 consists of 15 residues. For the CDR3, the DNA is TGTGCCAGCAGCTCCGACAGGGTGGGGAATCAGCCCCAGCATTTT. Translated, it gives CASSSDRVGNQPQHF. Variable domain in full (rest from reference TRBV28 and TRBJ1-5): DVKVTQSSRYLVKRTGEKVFLECVQDMDHENMFWYRQDPGLGLRLIYFSYDVKMKEKGDIPEGYSVSREKKERFSLILESASTNQTSMYLCASSSDRVGNQPQHFGDGTRLSIL.

This clone appeared many times. This chain uses TRBV30 with TRBJ2-7; 10 positions agree with TRBD2. The CDR3 contains 14 residues. Germline trimming cut 0 bases from V and 3 bases from J; bases unmatched to any gene: 2. Per germline, CDR1 GTSNPN and CDR2 SVGIG (reference sequence). In nucleotides, the CDR3 is TGTGCCTGGAGTGTCAGCGGGGGGGGCTACGAGCAGTACTTC. It is translated as CAWSVSGGGYEQYF.

The V and J genes are TRBV12-5 and TRBJ2-7; D unresolved. Trimming took off 1 base at V and 3 bases at J, with 10 bases between the two ends. This CDR3 region has 14 residues. Looked up from germline, CDR1 is LGHNT and CDR2 is FRNRAP. CDR3 sequence reads: CASGLELSYYEQYF. CDR3 bases: TGTGCTAGTGGTTTGGAGTTGAGTTACTACGAGCAGTACTTC. The full variable domain, its missing parts supplied by reference TRBV12-5 and TRBJ2-7, is DARVTQTPRHKVTEMGQEVTMRCQPILGHNTVFWYRQTMMQGLELLAYFRNRAPLDDSGMPKDRFSAEMPDATLATLKIQPSEPRDSAVYFCASGLELSYYEQYFGPGTRLTVT.

V gene TRBV18 combines with J gene TRBJ1-2; D possibly corresponds to TRBD1 (5 bases). This CDR3 is built from 13 residues. Trimming cost V 8 bases and J 4 bases, with 14 bases left between them. Germline V gives CDR1 KGHSH, CDR2 LQKENI. The CDR3 DNA sequence: TGTGCCAGCCCGGGGGTTGGGGCCTATGGCTACACCTTC. Protein: CASPGVGAYGYTF.

This clone was seen more than once but under ten times. CDR3 nucleotide sequence: TGCGCCAGCAGCTCTCCCGGGACTAAGTCCTACGAGCAGTACTTC. Protein: CASSSPGTKSYEQYF. The V and J genes are TRBV5-1 and TRBJ2-7; 7 nucleotides line up with TRBD2. Per germline, CDR1 SGHRS and CDR2 YFSETQ. The CDR3 contains 15 residues. The trim removed 3 bases at V and 1 base at J, leaving 7 bases unmatched. Looking up the rest from reference TRBV5-1 and TRBJ2-7 gives the full variable domain: KAGVTQTPRYLIKTRGQQVTLSCSPISGHRSVSWYQQTPGQGLQFLFEYFSETQRNKGNFPGRFSGRQFSNSRSEMNVSTLELGDSALYLCASSSPGTKSYEQYFGPGTRLTVT.

J is TRBJ2-1 and V is TRBV27; 9 bases are shared with TRBD2. With V trimmed by 3 bases and J by 5 bases, 5 bases remained unmatched. This CDR3 has 15 residues. Germline CDR1 and CDR2: MNHEY and SMNVEV (reference sequence). The CDR3: CASSLRTSAHNEQFF. The CDR3, as DNA: TGTGCCAGCAGTTTGAGGACTAGCGCCCACAATGAGCAGTTCTTC.

CDR3 sequence: CASSLPYGEQFF. CDR3 DNA sequence: TGTGCCAGCAGCTTACCATACGGTGAGCAGTTCTTC. The chain links TRBV7-2 to TRBJ2-1; no clear D. CDR1 SGHTA and CDR2 FQGNSA come from the germline V gene. The V end lost 2 bases, the J end lost 9 bases, and 8 bases lay between the germline ends. The CDR3 is 12 amino acids.

V gene TRBV6-5 combines with J gene TRBJ1-2; a weak D match, TRBD1 (5 bases). The V end lost 10 bases, the J end lost 6 bases, and 12 bases lay between the germline ends. From germline, CDR1 is MNHEY and CDR2 SVGAGI. The length of the CDR3 is 11 residues. The CDR3 sequence: CATVGGNGYTF. CDR3 in DNA: TGTGCCACCGTCGGGGGTAATGGCTACACCTTC.

V and J are TRBV7-9 and TRBJ1-1; D is unclear. V lost 5 bases and J 3 bases, leaving 7 bases between the germline ends. The CDR3 is made up of 12 amino acids. Germline V CDR1 and CDR2: SEHNR, FQNEAQ (reference sequence). The CDR3, as DNA: TGTGCCAGCAGCATGAGCTACACTGAAGCTTTCTTT. Translating gives CASSMSYTEAFF.

CDR3 nucleotide sequence: TGTGCCAGCAGTCGTCCAGGGTATGGCTACACCTTC. Translating gives CASSRPGYGYTF. V and J are TRBV7-6 and TRBJ1-2; possible D gene TRBD1, 5 bases. Germline V gives CDR1 SGHVS, CDR2 FNYEAQ. Between the trimmed V and J ends, which lost 6 bases and 5 bases, there was a span of 10 bases. CDR3 length: 12 residues.

The rearrangement uses TRBV9 and TRBJ2-2; 7 positions match TRBD2. The CDR3 runs to 15 residues. Germline-derived CDR1 and CDR2 are SGDLS and YYNGEE. V lost 7 bases, J lost 1 base, and 7 bases stayed unmatched. CDR3 region: CASEVGGGNTGELFF. Here the CDR3 DNA reads TGTGCCAGCGAGGTTGGCGGGGGGAACACCGGGGAGCTGTTTTTT.

This clone was seen a handful of times. The rearrangement uses TRBV29-1 and TRBJ1-2; the D gene is possibly TRBD1 (5 bases). This CDR3 comprises 13 residues. V dropped 2 bases and J dropped 4 bases, with 11 bases sitting between them. Germline lookup yields CDR1 SQVTM and CDR2 ANQGSEA. Here the CDR3 DNA reads TGCAGCGTTGAATGGATAGGGGCCTATGGCTACACCTTC. Translating gives CSVEWIGAYGYTF.

The V call is TRBV5-1, the J call TRBJ2-3, with TRBD2 matching over 15 bases. V lost 4 bases, J lost 2 bases, and 17 bases stayed unmatched. The CDR3 totals 21 residues. Germline loops: CDR1 SGHRS, CDR2 YFSETQ. The CDR3 protein is CASSIRGLAGGLQSLTDTQYF. The CDR3 nucleotides are TGCGCCAGCAGCATCCGTGGACTAGCGGGGGGGCTCCAATCCCTCACAGATACGCAGTATTTT.

V usage is TRBV7-2 and J usage is TRBJ2-2, with unresolved D. The length of the CDR3 is 15 residues. V gave up 3 bases and J gave up 5 bases, with 13 bases separating them. CDR1 is SGHTA and CDR2 is FQGNSA in the germline V gene. The CDR3 here is CASSFTESVTGELFF. Here the CDR3 DNA reads TGTGCCAGCAGCTTTACAGAGTCGGTTACCGGGGAGCTGTTTTTT.

This sequence joins TRBV5-1 and TRBJ2-7; D is perhaps TRBD2 (6 bases). V shed 5 bases and J shed 4 bases, with 7 bases lying between them. CDR1 and CDR2 from the germline V gene are SGHRS and YFSETQ. The CDR3 sequence is 11 residues long. The CDR3 loop is CASRGTYEQYF. CDR3 nucleotides: TGCGCCAGCAGGGGGACTTACGAGCAGTACTTC.

The chain carries TRBV19 and TRBJ2-7, with 8 positions matching TRBD2. Germline V lookup: CDR1 LNHDA, CDR2 SQIVND (reference sequence). Germline trimming cut 5 bases from V and 2 bases from J; bases unmatched to any gene: 5. The CDR3 is made up of 14 amino acids. CDR3 bases: TGTGCCAGTAGTGTCAATAGCGGGACCTACGAGCAGTACTTC. Translated: CASSVNSGTYEQYF.

The CDR3 DNA reads TGTGCCACCAGTGATCGAACAGGATACAATGAGCAGTTCTTC. This gives the protein CATSDRTGYNEQFF. The chain combines TRBV24-1 with TRBJ2-1; D may be TRBD1 (5 bases). Trimming left V 3 bases short and J 4 bases short, with 9 bases between. Germline CDR1 reads KGHDR; CDR2 reads SFDVKD. The CDR3 has 14 residues.

J is TRBJ1-2 and V is TRBV28; TRBD1 might be the D (5 bases). Looked up from germline, CDR1 is MDHEN and CDR2 is SYDVKM. The CDR3 runs to 14 residues. The V and J ends lost 4 bases and 7 bases respectively, with 16 bases between them. The CDR3 nucleotides read TGTGCCAGCAGTTCTAGTGGGGCAGGGTTTGGCTACACCTTC. Its protein product is CASSSSGAGFGYTF.

The chain combines TRBV7-9 with TRBJ2-1, with TRBD2 as a possible D gene (6 bases). Germline V gene lookup returns CDR1 SEHNR and CDR2 FQNEAQ (reference sequence). The CDR3 length is 12 residues. V gave up 8 bases and J gave up 4 bases, with 9 bases separating them. The CDR3 DNA sequence: TGTGCCAGCTCCGGGGGTTACAATGAGCAGTTCTTC. Protein sequence: CASSGGYNEQFF.

V is TRBV5-1 and J is TRBJ2-3; TRBD1 matches 12 bases. With V trimmed by 4 bases and J by 0 bases, 15 bases remained unmatched. This CDR3 spans 20 amino acids. Germline V gives CDR1 SGHRS, CDR2 YFSETQ. The DNA for the CDR3 is TGCGCCAGCAGCAGGAGGGGACAGGGGGCCCTCCGTTCTAGCACAGATACGCAGTATTTT. Amino acid sequence: CASSRRGQGALRSSTDTQYF.

The chain is built from TRBV30 and TRBJ1-4, with 7 bases fitting TRBD1. Germline CDR1 GTSNPN, CDR2 SVGIG (reference sequence). The V gene end was trimmed by 2 bases and the J gene end by 2 bases; junction bases not matched to a gene: 2. The CDR3 has 14 amino acids. CDR3 DNA: TGTGCCTGGAGTACAGGGGATACTAATGAAAAACTGTTTTTT. Its protein is CAWSTGDTNEKLFF.

This clone was picked up one time. The rearrangement links TRBV5-1 to TRBJ2-7, with TRBD2 identical over 9 bases. Germline CDR1 is SGHRS and CDR2 is YFSETQ. V was clipped by 0 bases and J by 5 bases; unmatched bases: 6. There are 15 residues in the CDR3. The CDR3 loop reads CASSLASGTLNEQYF. In nucleotides, the CDR3 is TGCGCCAGCAGCTTGGCTAGCGGGACCCTCAACGAGCAGTACTTC.

With respect to this clone: One end of the junction varies from germline; a read error may be responsible. This chain joins TRBV7-7 and TRBJ2-3; 9 positions match TRBD2. Germline CDR1 is SSHAT and CDR2 is FNYEAQ (reference sequence). The CDR3 is 15 amino acids. The DNA of the CDR3 is TGTGCTAGCAGCCCCGACGGCGGGAGGGGAGATACGCAGTATTTT. Translation gives CASSPDGGRGDTQYF.

The chain uses TRBV7-9 and TRBJ2-3; 9 bases are a match to TRBD1. With 3 bases clipped from V and 4 bases from J, the junction kept 8 bases outside the gene matches. The CDR3 extends over 16 amino acids. CDR1 and CDR2 (germline): SEHNR, FQNEAQ (reference sequence). CDR3 DNA sequence: TGTGCCAGCAGCTTGGGTGGACAGGGGTCGGCAGATACGCAGTATTTT. Its translation: CASSLGGQGSADTQYF.

DNA of the CDR3: TGCGCCAGCAGCTTGGGGGCGACTAGCGGGGGCGGGGAGCTGTTTTTT. This codes for CASSLGATSGGGELFF. The rearrangement uses TRBV5-1 and TRBJ2-2; 12 bases are shared with TRBD2. J gave up 7 bases and V 0 bases, and 4 bases lay outside the gene matches. Germline lookup yields CDR1 SGHRS and CDR2 YFSETQ. The CDR3 runs 16 residues.

The chain employs TRBV20-1 and TRBJ2-1; TRBD2 aligns across 12 bases. The CDR3 totals 17 residues. In germline, CDR1 is DFQATT, CDR2 SNEGSKA (reference sequence). V lost 3 bases and J lost 6; bases outside the gene matches: 12. CDR3 sequence reads: CSASGLAGSYPGNEQFF. Written as DNA, the CDR3 is TGCAGTGCTAGTGGACTAGCGGGGAGCTACCCGGGCAATGAGCAGTTCTTC.